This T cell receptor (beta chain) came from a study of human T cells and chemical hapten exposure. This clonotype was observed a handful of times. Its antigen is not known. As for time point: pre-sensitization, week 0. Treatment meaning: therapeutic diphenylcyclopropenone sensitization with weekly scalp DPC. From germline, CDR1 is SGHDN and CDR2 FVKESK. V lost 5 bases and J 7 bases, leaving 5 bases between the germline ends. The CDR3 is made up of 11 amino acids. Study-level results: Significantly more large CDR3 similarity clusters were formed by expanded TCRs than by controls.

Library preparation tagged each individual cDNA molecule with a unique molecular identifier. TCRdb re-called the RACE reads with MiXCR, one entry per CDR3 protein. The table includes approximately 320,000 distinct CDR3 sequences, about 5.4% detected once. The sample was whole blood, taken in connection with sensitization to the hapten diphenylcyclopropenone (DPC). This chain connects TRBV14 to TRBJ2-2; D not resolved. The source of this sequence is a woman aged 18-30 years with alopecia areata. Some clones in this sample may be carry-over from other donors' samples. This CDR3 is CASSLFGELFF. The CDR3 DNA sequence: TGTGCCAGCAGCTTGTTCGGGGAGCTGTTTTTT.